The 19 T cell receptor beta chains reported below all come from one sample, sequenced in a study of cytotoxic CD8 clonotypes in ibrutinib-treated CLL. Profiling relied on immunoSEQ multiplex PCR, and the TCRdb table lists in-frame clones only, not all of them. The table has fewer than 300,000 clones, 60% to 80% seen once; the top ten hold about 5%. Sequences were derived from PBMCs, sampled at disease progression, from a patient treated with ibrutinib. These receptors originate from a human donor with chronic lymphocytic leukemia.

The CDR3 protein is CASTPLGGRVDTQYF. For the CDR3, the DNA is TGTGCCAGCACGCCACTAGGCGGGAGAGTGGATACGCAGTATTTT. V usage is TRBV11-2 and J usage is TRBJ2-3, with 7 bases that match TRBD2. V lost 7 bases and J lost 6; bases outside the gene matches: 13. The germline V gene encodes CDR1 SGHAT and CDR2 FQNNGV. CDR3 length: 15 amino acids.

CDR3: CASSYSGRPTGEAFF. As DNA, the CDR3 is TGTGCCAGCAGTTACTCAGGCAGGCCTACTGGGGAAGCTTTCTTT. V is TRBV6-6 and J is TRBJ1-1; D uncertain. V lost 0 bases and J 8 bases, leaving 16 bases between the germline ends. This CDR3 is 15 amino acids long. Germline V gene lookup returns CDR1 MNHNY and CDR2 SVGAGI (reference sequence).

The V and J genes are TRBV7-9 and TRBJ2-7; D gene uncertain. The CDR3 has 13 residues. Deletions cut 4 bases from V and 1 base from J, with 8 bases between. Germline CDR1 and CDR2: SEHNR and FQNEAQ (reference sequence). The CDR3 sequence: CASSSWRSYEQYF. In DNA, the CDR3 is TGTGCCAGCAGCTCCTGGCGGTCCTACGAGCAGTACTTC.

V and J are TRBV7-3 and TRBJ2-2, with a weak D call TRBD2 (7 bases). The CDR3 spans 16 residues. V lost 1 base, J lost 4 bases, and 13 bases lay in between. Germline CDR1 reads SGHTA; CDR2 reads FQGTGA. As DNA, the CDR3 is TGTGCCAGCAGCTTAAACCGGGGGGCGTTCACCGGGGAGCTGTTTTTT. It encodes CASSLNRGAFTGELFF.

Remarks on this clone: Other DNA sequences of this sample code for an identical CDR3. The rearrangement joins TRBV6-5 to TRBJ2-7; perhaps D is TRBD1 or TRBD2 (5 bases each). CDR1 is MNHEY, CDR2 SVGAGI, per germline. The CDR3 has 12 residues. Trimming took 6 bases from V and 3 from J, leaving 9 bases between them. The DNA of the CDR3 is TGTGCCAGCAGCCGGGGCGGCTACGAGCAGTACTTC. This translates into CASSRGGYEQYF.

J is TRBJ2-7 and V is TRBV5-4, with 11 bases matching TRBD2. Germline values: CDR1 SGHNT, CDR2 YYREEE (reference sequence). The J segment lost 0 bases and the V segment lost 5 bases, leaving 1 base of the junction unmatched. This CDR3 region has 14 residues. The CDR3 region is CASRTSGDSYEQYF. In DNA, the CDR3 is TGTGCCAGCAGGACTAGCGGGGACTCCTACGAGCAGTACTTC.

This clone was seen a single time. The V call is TRBV5-1, the J call TRBJ2-5; D gene unclear. This CDR3 comprises 14 residues. Looked up from germline, CDR1 is SGHRS and CDR2 is YFSETQ. V was clipped by 4 bases and J by 3 bases, with 13 bases between them. CDR3 bases: TGCGCCAGCAGCATCGTGGGTGGGGAAGAGACCCAGTACTTC. Protein sequence: CASSIVGGEETQYF.

The gene calls are TRBV9 and TRBJ2-7; D remains unclear. The CDR3 has 11 amino acids. Germline CDR1 is SGDLS and CDR2 is YYNGEE. V was trimmed by 4 bases and J by 0 bases, leaving 2 bases between them. The CDR3 sequence: CASSLSYEQYF. CDR3 nucleotides: TGTGCCAGCAGCCTCTCCTACGAGCAGTACTTC. The whole variable domain, remainder taken from reference TRBV9 and TRBJ2-7, is DSGVTQTPKHLITATGQRVTLRCSPRSGDLSVYWYQQSLDQGLQFLIQYYNGEERAKGNILERFSAQQFPDLHSELNLSSLELGDSALYFCASSLSYEQYFGPGTRLTVT.

This clone showed up just a few times. The chain has TRBV28 and TRBJ2-1, with TRBD2 matching over 7 bases. Losses at the gene ends were 6 bases for V and 8 bases for J; bases not matched to a gene: 13. The CDR3 has 15 residues. Per germline, CDR1 MDHEN and CDR2 SYDVKM. DNA for the CDR3: TGTGCCAGCAGGGGTCAGAGGGAGGGCCGATATGAGCAGTTCTTC. Amino acids: CASRGQREGRYEQFF.

About this clone itself: In the same sample, other DNA sequences code for this CDR3. This sequence joins TRBV5-1 and TRBJ1-4; D gene uncertain. V lost 0 bases and J 5 bases, leaving 11 bases between the germline ends. CDR1 SGHRS and CDR2 YFSETQ come from the germline V gene. The CDR3 has 15 residues. The CDR3 region has the DNA TGCGCCAGCAGCTTGGTCCGGGGAAAAAATGAAAAACTGTTTTTT. Translation: CASSLVRGKNEKLFF.

This chain links TRBV9 with TRBJ1-5; 7 bases are a match to TRBD1. Germline loops: CDR1 SGDLS, CDR2 YYNGEE. The CDR3 is made up of 13 amino acids. J was trimmed by 6 bases and V by 4 bases; bases with no gene match: 4. CDR3 loop: CASSIQGGQPQHF. In DNA, the CDR3 is TGTGCCAGCAGCATCCAGGGGGGTCAGCCCCAGCATTTT.

The J gene is TRBJ1-2, the V gene TRBV9; 7 positions match TRBD1. This CDR3 is 12 amino acids long. Trimming at V came to 0 bases and at J to 12 bases, leaving 5 bases not matched to a gene. Germline CDR1 SGDLS, CDR2 YYNGEE. The CDR3, as DNA: TGTGCCAGCAGCGTAGAAGGGGGCGTTGACACCTTC. It codes for CASSVEGGVDTF.

The table lists this clone with a few counts. The chain couples TRBV10-3 to TRBJ2-5; TRBD2 matches at 12 bases. The ends lost 5 bases at V and 5 bases at J; junction bases unmatched: 9. Germline V CDR1 and CDR2: ENHRY, SYGVKD. The CDR3 contains 16 residues. CDR3 sequence reads: CAISRTSGDSGETQYF. In nucleotides, the CDR3 is TGTGCCATCAGTAGGACTAGCGGGGACTCGGGTGAGACCCAGTACTTC.

The chain couples TRBV27 to TRBJ1-2; TRBD1 might be the D (5 bases). This CDR3 region has 13 residues. The germline V and J ends were trimmed by 4 bases and 4 bases, with 10 bases remaining between them. Germline V lookup: CDR1 MNHEY, CDR2 SMNVEV (reference sequence). The CDR3 sequence: CASSSDRRYGYTF. The CDR3 bases are TGTGCCAGCAGTTCCGACAGACGCTATGGCTACACCTTC.

The chain couples TRBV7-8 to TRBJ2-1; D not resolved. The CDR3 extends over 16 amino acids. CDR1 SGHVS and CDR2 FQNEAQ come from the germline V gene. Trimming shortened V by 3 bases and J by 0 bases, and 12 bases separated the two germline ends. The CDR3 reads CASSLWRVPSYNEQFF. DNA of the CDR3: TGTGCCAGCAGCTTGTGGAGAGTGCCCTCCTACAATGAGCAGTTCTTC.

The rearrangement uses TRBV9 and TRBJ2-7, with TRBD2 matching over 15 bases. V gave up 2 bases and J gave up 4 bases; unmatched junction bases: 4. This CDR3 is built from 16 residues. The V gene's germline CDR1 is SGDLS and CDR2 YYNGEE. The CDR3 protein is CASSVGLAGGQYEQYF. The CDR3 DNA follows: TGTGCCAGCAGCGTTGGACTAGCGGGGGGGCAGTACGAGCAGTACTTC.

The V call is TRBV27, the J call TRBJ1-5; perhaps TRBD1 as D (5 bases). The CDR3 contains 17 residues. Germline V gene lookup returns CDR1 MNHEY and CDR2 SMNVEV (reference sequence). Between the trimmed V and J ends, which lost 6 bases and 0 bases, there was a span of 18 bases. CDR3 sequence (DNA): TGTGCCAGCAGATCTAGGGGTCACGGGTATAGCAATCAGCCCCAGCATTTT. It codes for CASRSRGHGYSNQPQHF.

The chain couples TRBV7-8 to TRBJ2-1, with 10 bases that match TRBD2. Germline CDR1 reads SGHVS; CDR2 reads FQNEAQ. Trimming at V came to 1 base and at J to 7 bases, leaving 10 bases not matched to a gene. This CDR3 comprises 17 residues. CDR3 protein: CASSLVVRTSGGNEQFF. The CDR3 DNA reads as TGTGCCAGCAGCTTAGTGGTCAGGACTAGCGGAGGAAATGAGCAGTTCTTC.

This clone was observed once. V gene TRBV5-1 combines with J gene TRBJ2-7; a possible D gene is TRBD2 (5 bases). Germline CDR1 is SGHRS and CDR2 is YFSETQ. Trimming removed 7 bases from V and 3 bases from J, with 17 bases in between. CDR3 size: 14 residues. This chain's CDR3 is CASSAQADLYEQYF. DNA for the CDR3: TGCGCCAGCTCGGCTCAAGCGGACCTCTACGAGCAGTACTTC.